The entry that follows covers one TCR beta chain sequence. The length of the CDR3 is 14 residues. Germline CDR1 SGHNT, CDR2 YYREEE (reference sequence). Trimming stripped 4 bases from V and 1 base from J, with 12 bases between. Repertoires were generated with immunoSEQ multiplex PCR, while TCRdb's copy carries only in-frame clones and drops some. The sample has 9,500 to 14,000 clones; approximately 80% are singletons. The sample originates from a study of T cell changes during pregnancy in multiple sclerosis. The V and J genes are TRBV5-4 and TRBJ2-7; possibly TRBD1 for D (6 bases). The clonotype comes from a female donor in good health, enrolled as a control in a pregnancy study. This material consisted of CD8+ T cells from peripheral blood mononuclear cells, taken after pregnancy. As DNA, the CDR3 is TGTGCCAGCAGCGAGACAGGTGCTTCCTACGAGCAGTACTTC. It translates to CASSETGASYEQYF.